The 14 T cell receptor beta chains listed next were all sequenced from one sample in a study of blood T cell repertoires in COVID-19. The method was immunoSEQ multiplex PCR; TCRdb's version includes in-frame clones alone and lacks a portion of them. The sample carries some 91,000 clones, 76% recorded once. The sample taken for sequencing was peripheral blood. Receptors originate from a man aged 65 to 79 with acute or convalescent COVID-19.

This chain connects TRBV29-1 to TRBJ2-3, with 9 positions matching TRBD2. With V trimmed by 2 bases and J by 4 bases, 4 bases remained unmatched. CDR1 is SQVTM, CDR2 ANQGSEA, per germline. This CDR3 region has 14 residues. CDR3 loop: CSVETGTSSDTQYF. The CDR3 DNA reads TGCAGCGTTGAAACCGGGACTAGCTCAGATACGCAGTATTTT.

J is TRBJ2-7 and V is TRBV5-1; D not resolved. CDR3 size: 12 residues. Germline CDR1 SGHRS, CDR2 YFSETQ. With 4 bases removed from V and 2 bases from J, the gap between germline ends came to 7 bases. CDR3 sequence (DNA): TGCGCCAGCAGCCTCTACCCCTACGAGCAGTACTTC. It yields the protein CASSLYPYEQYF.

This chain uses TRBV9 with TRBJ2-1, with a tentative D call TRBD2 (6 bases). Germline loops: CDR1 SGDLS, CDR2 YYNGEE. The CDR3 contains 14 residues. V was pared by 0 bases and J by 7 bases, with 11 bases between. In DNA, the CDR3 is TGTGCCAGCAGCGTAGCGGGGGTCGCAAATGAGCAGTTCTTC. It encodes CASSVAGVANEQFF.

The chain recombines TRBV2 with TRBJ2-2, with D possibly TRBD2 on 5 matching bases. Germline-derived CDR1 and CDR2 are SNHLY and FYNNEI. The CDR3 is 14 residues long. The V gene lost 7 bases and the J gene lost 2 bases, with 11 bases spanning the gap. CDR3 loop: CASIGEINTGELFF. The CDR3 DNA sequence: TGTGCCAGCATCGGGGAGATAAACACCGGGGAGCTGTTTTTT.

Of note for this clone: Mismatch with germline at one junction end may stem from a read error. The rearrangement links TRBV5-1 to TRBJ2-2; the D is unclear. Germline V gene lookup returns CDR1 SGHRS and CDR2 YFSETQ. The CDR3 extends over 12 amino acids. CDR3 protein: CAGSFPPGELFF. DNA of the CDR3: TGCGCCGGCAGCTTCCCTCCCGGGGAGCTGTTTTTT. The full variable domain, in which reference TRBV5-1 and TRBJ2-2 provide the parts outside the CDR3, is KAGVTQTPRYLIKTRGQQVTLSCSPISGHRSVSWYQQTPGQGLQFLFEYFSETQRNKGNFPGRFSGRQFSNSRSEMNVSTLELGDSALYLCAGSFPPGELFFGEGSRLTVL.

The chain combines TRBV6-5 with TRBJ1-1; D is possibly TRBD1 (5 bases). This CDR3 has 15 residues. With 4 bases removed from V and 8 bases from J, the gap between germline ends came to 20 bases. Germline V lookup: CDR1 MNHEY, CDR2 SVGAGI. This chain's CDR3 is CASSWGEGGSLEAFF. The CDR3 DNA reads as TGTGCCAGCAGTTGGGGGGAGGGAGGTTCCCTCGAAGCTTTCTTT.

CDR3 amino acids: CASSSQLIDQPQHF. The CDR3 coding sequence is TGTGCCAGCAGCTCCCAACTGATTGATCAGCCCCAGCATTTT. V usage is TRBV5-6 and J usage is TRBJ1-5; D gene unclear. The CDR3 has 14 residues. The germline V gene encodes CDR1 SGHDT and CDR2 YYEEEE. With 3 bases removed from V and 5 bases from J, the gap between germline ends came to 12 bases.

The gene calls are TRBV11-2 and TRBJ2-3; TRBD1 is a possible D gene (5 bases). CDR3 length: 12 residues. CDR1 is SGHAT and CDR2 is FQNNGV in the germline V gene. Trimming stripped 0 bases from V and 8 bases from J, with 6 bases between. The CDR3 here is CASSLERGTQYF. CDR3 nucleotide sequence: TGTGCCAGCAGCTTAGAAAGGGGTACGCAGTATTTT. The full variable domain, rest sourced from reference TRBV11-2 and TRBJ2-3, is EAGVAQSPRYKIIEKRQSVAFWCNPISGHATLYWYQQILGQGPKLLIQFQNNGVVDDSQLPKDRFSAERLKGVDSTLKIQPAKLEDSAVYLCASSLERGTQYFGPGTRLTVL.

The chain uses TRBV14 and TRBJ1-1; no definite D call. V lost 4 bases and J lost 7, with 16 bases in between. This CDR3 has 14 amino acids. Germline CDR1 SGHDN, CDR2 FVKESK. In DNA, the CDR3 is TGTGCCAGCAGCCGCTACCCGTATGCAATTGAAGCTTTCTTT. This codes for CASSRYPYAIEAFF.

The chain links TRBV28 to TRBJ1-2, with 9 bases that match TRBD1. The CDR3 runs to 16 residues. Germline V gives CDR1 MDHEN, CDR2 SYDVKM. The V and J ends lost 4 bases and 4 bases, in that order; junction bases with no gene match: 10. The CDR3 DNA is TGTGCCAGCAGTTCAACCACGGACAGGGGAGGCTATGGCTACACCTTC. Residues: CASSSTTDRGGYGYTF.

V and J are TRBV5-4 and TRBJ1-5; TRBD1 matches 8 bases. Germline trimming cut 4 bases from V and 3 bases from J; bases unmatched to any gene: 9. The CDR3 length is 16 residues. Germline CDR1 and CDR2: SGHNT and YYREEE (reference sequence). Written as DNA, the CDR3 is TGTGCCAGCAGCCTGGGCGGGACAGGTCACAATCAGCCCCAGCATTTT. Translating gives CASSLGGTGHNQPQHF. Using reference TRBV5-4 and TRBJ1-5 for the parts outside the CDR3, the full variable domain is ETGVTQSPTHLIKTRGQQVTLRCSSQSGHNTVSWYQQALGQGPQFIFQYYREEENGRGNFPPRFSGLQFPNYSSELNVNALELDDSALYLCASSLGGTGHNQPQHFGDGTRLSIL.

The chain couples TRBV2 to TRBJ1-6; unclear D gene. CDR3 length equals 15 residues. Germline V gives CDR1 SNHLY, CDR2 FYNNEI. The V end lost 2 bases, the J end lost 7 bases, and 12 bases lay between the germline ends. CDR3 bases: TGTGCCAGCAGTGAAAGTGGTTTGAGGAATTCACCCCTCCACTTT. It specifies CASSESGLRNSPLHF.

The V and J genes are TRBV10-3 and TRBJ2-1; tentatively, D is TRBD2 (6 bases). This CDR3 contains 12 residues. V shed 7 bases and J shed 10 bases, with 14 bases lying between them. Germline CDR1 ENHRY, CDR2 SYGVKD. The CDR3 region is CAIKAGAGEQFF. CDR3 sequence (DNA): TGTGCCATCAAGGCAGGAGCGGGCGAGCAGTTCTTC.

V gene TRBV28 combines with J gene TRBJ2-5, with 15 bases that match TRBD2. From germline, CDR1 is MDHEN and CDR2 SYDVKM. Trimming cost V 3 bases and J 5 bases; bases outside gene matches: 4. The CDR3 covers 16 residues. The CDR3, as DNA: TGTGCCAGCAGTTTCCTTGGGACTAGCGGGGGGGAGACCCAGTACTTC. This translates into CASSFLGTSGGETQYF.